This is a list of T cell receptor beta chains from one sample in a study of early stage breast cancer tumors. Clones were sequenced by immunoSEQ multiplex PCR, and TCRdb holds only the in-frame ones, with some missing. The sample shows tens of thousands of clones, 74% of them seen only once. Sequenced material: blood. The receptors come from a person aged 55 to 69 with breast cancer. Each CDR3 is given with its conserved first and last residue.

v_call	j_call	cdr3_length	cdr3_aa
TRBV7-2	TRBJ2-2	14	CASSSNPNTGELFF
TRBV14	TRBJ2-1	16	CASSQEGARGICEQFF
TRBV7-3	TRBJ2-3	11	CASSLRDTQYF
TRBV19	TRBJ2-2	16	CASSIGSGRAPGELFF
TRBV7-9	TRBJ2-1	14	CASTQTGGGNEQFF
TRBV18	TRBJ2-2	15	CASSPPRRMTGELFF
TRBV4-1	TRBJ2-1	16	CASSQEGTSDYNEQFF
TRBV5-1	TRBJ2-3	16	CASSAGTGGAPDTQYF
TRBV7-3	TRBJ1-6	15	CASSLAGTGGSPLHF
TRBV27	TRBJ2-4	15	CASKVTRGSKNIQYF
TRBV7-9	TRBJ1-2	17	CASSLVGSGKNNYGYTF
TRBV11-1	TRBJ2-1	15	CASSFRRASVNEQFF
TRBV5-8	TRBJ1-5	16	CASSLGQYYSNQPQHF
TRBV29-1	TRBJ1-5	13	CSVAGGDYQPQHF
TRBV9	TRBJ1-3	17	CASSGTSYGTDRNTIYF
TRBV29-1	TRBJ2-5	13	CSVWGWVQETQYF
TRBV27	TRBJ1-1	16	CASSSRAAGMDTEAFF
TRBV19	TRBJ2-7	14	CASSNRDRANEQYF
TRBV7-2	TRBJ1-2	15	CASSPLVGGWHGYTF
TRBV5-1	TRBJ2-3	15	CASSLARGSTDTQYF
TRBV20-1	TRBJ2-3	11	CSASSEDTQYF
TRBV6-5	TRBJ1-1	13	CASTGRWNTEAFF
TRBV11-3	TRBJ2-2	14	CASRAGGPGGELFF
TRBV2	TRBJ2-7	14	CASRRTSGAYEQYF
TRBV4-1	TRBJ2-3	16	CASSPRTSGYTDTQYF
TRBV7-2	TRBJ2-5	14	CASSTEGAQETQYF
TRBV4-1	TRBJ1-5	15	CASSARQGSNQPQHF